The 13 T cell receptor beta chains presented below share a single source sample, sequenced in a study of shared T cell receptors in the human thymus. Profiling relied on immunoSEQ multiplex PCR, and the TCRdb table lists in-frame clones only, not all of them. The profile shows about 660,000 clones, around 87% of them singletons. This sample was also put to use in a study of human thymus T cells.

Sequences were obtained from thymocytes. These TCRs come from a boy younger than two with a congenital heart defect.

The table lists this clone with a few counts. This rearrangement joins TRBV4-3 to TRBJ2-2; 7 bases map to TRBD1. The CDR3 loop spans 17 amino acids. The germline CDR1 and CDR2 sequences are LGHNA and YSLEER. Trimming took 4 bases from V and 3 from J; bases not matched to a gene: 11. CDR3 nucleotides: TGCGCCAGCAGCCGGGAGAAGGGGGCGCGGGACACCGGGGAGCTGTTTTTT. Translated, it gives CASSREKGARDTGELFF.

The J gene is TRBJ2-6, the V gene TRBV6-4; 10 nucleotides line up with TRBD1. The V gene end was trimmed by 6 bases and the J gene end by 2 bases; junction bases not matched to a gene: 16. The CDR3 totals 20 residues. Germline values: CDR1 MRHNA, CDR2 SNTAGT. In DNA form, the CDR3 reads TGTGCCAGCAGAACCGCTACTTCCGGGACAGGGGTCGCTGGGGCCAACGTCCTGACTTTC. Its translation: CASRTATSGTGVAGANVLTF.

The CDR3 sequence is CASSPGQTGNQPQHF. CDR3 nucleotides: TGTGCCAGCAGCCCTGGACAGACGGGCAATCAGCCCCAGCATTTT. The V call is TRBV7-9, the J call TRBJ1-5; D is perhaps TRBD1 (6 bases). There are 15 residues in the CDR3. V gave up 5 bases and J gave up 2 bases, with 13 bases separating them. Germline V gene data show CDR1 as SEHNR and CDR2 as FQNEAQ (reference sequence). The full variable domain, its missing parts supplied by reference TRBV7-9 and TRBJ1-5, is DTGVSQNPRHKITKRGQNVTFRCDPISEHNRLYWYRQTLGQGPEFLTYFQNEAQLEKSRLLSDRFSAERPKGSFSTLEIQRTEQGDSAMYLCASSPGQTGNQPQHFGDGTRLSIL.

The chain couples TRBV4-2 to TRBJ2-2; no definite D call. Germline-derived CDR1 and CDR2 are LGHNA and YNFKEQ. The CDR3 consists of 15 residues. V was clipped by 1 base and J by 2 bases, with 8 bases between them. In DNA, the CDR3 is TGTGCCAGCAGCCAAGCAGGCTTAAACACCGGGGAGCTGTTTTTT. Its translation is CASSQAGLNTGELFF.

The J gene is TRBJ2-3, the V gene TRBV4-3, with 12 bases that match TRBD2. The CDR3 has 17 amino acids. In germline, CDR1 is LGHNA, CDR2 YSLEER. J gave up 2 bases and V 2 bases, and 5 bases lay outside the gene matches. The CDR3 sequence is CASSQTGLAGPTDTQYF. The CDR3, as DNA: TGCGCCAGCAGCCAAACGGGACTAGCGGGCCCCACAGATACGCAGTATTTT.

This clone was detected once. The CDR3 reads CASSPGQGTIGV. The CDR3 DNA reads TGTGCCAGCAGCCCGGGACAGGGGACGATAGGGGTC. The rearrangement links TRBV6-1 to TRBJ2-7; 10 bases map to TRBD1. This CDR3 has 12 amino acids. Germline CDR1 is MNHNS and CDR2 is SASEGT.

The chain links TRBV16 to TRBJ1-2; D is unresolved. CDR3 length equals 13 residues. Germline V gives CDR1 KGHSY, CDR2 FQNENV. V was pared by 0 bases and J by 4 bases, with 6 bases between. As DNA, the CDR3 is TGTGCCAGCAGCCAATCGGCCCGCTATGGCTACACCTTC. This translates into CASSQSARYGYTF.

The chain is built from TRBV2 and TRBJ2-7; a possible D gene is TRBD2 (6 bases). The germline V and J ends were trimmed by 2 bases and 11 bases, with 25 bases remaining between them. The CDR3 runs 16 residues. The germline CDR1 and CDR2 sequences are SNHLY and FYNNEI. As DNA, the CDR3 is TGTGCCAGCAGTGAAAATGGTCGGGAGAAGAAGGTCAGAAAGTACTTC. It encodes CASSENGREKKVRKYF. Full variable domain (rest looked up from reference TRBV2 and TRBJ2-7): EPEVTQTPSHQVTQMGQEVILRCVPISNHLYFYWYRQILGQKVEFLVSFYNNEISEKSEIFDDQFSVERPDGSNFTLKIRSTKLEDSAMYFCASSENGREKKVRKYFGPGTRLTVT.

CDR3 in DNA: TGTGCCACCAGCAGGCTCGGGACAAGGCATCCCCAGCATTTT. Translating it yields CATSRLGTRHPQHF. This rearrangement joins TRBV15 to TRBJ1-5; TRBD1 might be the D (6 bases). The CDR3 runs 14 residues. In germline, CDR1 is LNHNV, CDR2 YYDKDF (reference sequence). Trimming stripped 3 bases from V and 10 bases from J, with 16 bases between.

The chain combines TRBV5-1 with TRBJ2-3; D is unclear. Germline CDR1 SGHRS, CDR2 YFSETQ. Trimming took off 5 bases at V and 2 bases at J, with 6 bases between the two ends. This CDR3 contains 12 residues. The CDR3 DNA sequence: TGCGCCAGCAGGGGCCCCACAGATACGCAGTATTTT. It yields the protein CASRGPTDTQYF.

This chain joins TRBV18 and TRBJ1-1, with D unclear. In germline, CDR1 is KGHSH, CDR2 LQKENI. The CDR3 runs 15 residues. V was pared by 3 bases and J by 0 bases, with 11 bases between. In nucleotides, the CDR3 is TGTGCCAGCTCACCGCCTGAGGGAATGAACACTGAAGCTTTCTTT. Translated, it gives CASSPPEGMNTEAFF.

The J gene is TRBJ1-5, the V gene TRBV7-6; 7 nucleotides align to TRBD1. This CDR3 region has 15 residues. V shed 0 bases, J shed 1 base, and the junction held 0 bases outside the gene matches. Germline lookup yields CDR1 SGHVS and CDR2 FNYEAQ. The chain's CDR3 is CASSLARGSNQPQHF. The CDR3 region has the DNA TGTGCCAGCAGCTTAGCCAGGGGGAGCAATCAGCCCCAGCATTTT. The whole variable domain, filled in from reference TRBV7-6 and TRBJ1-5, reads GAGVSQSPRYKVTKRGQDVALRCDPISGHVSLYWYRQALGQGPEFLTYFNYEAQQDKSGLPNDRFSAERPEGSISTLTIQRTEQRDSAMYRCASSLARGSNQPQHFGDGTRLSIL.

This clone was counted a single time. The rearrangement links TRBV11-2 to TRBJ2-1; tentative D call: TRBD2 (6 bases). Germline assignment: CDR1 SGHAT and CDR2 FQNNGV. The V end was cut by 2 bases, the J end by 4 bases, with 21 bases between. The CDR3 extends over 18 amino acids. This chain's CDR3 is CASSLNKGTLGSYNEQFF. CDR3 DNA: TGTGCCAGCAGCTTAAATAAGGGGACTTTGGGATCATACAATGAGCAGTTCTTC.